This T cell receptor beta chain was sequenced during a study of radiotherapy plus CTLA-4 blockade in lung cancer. Profiled with immunoSEQ multiplex PCR; TCRdb holds only in-frame clones, not every one. This table holds about 60,000 clones, 70% to 80% found once. Looked up from germline, CDR1 is LGHNA and CDR2 is YSLEER. The length of the CDR3 is 19 residues. The V segment lost 0 bases and the J segment 0 bases; nucleotides outside the gene matches: 9. This receptor was obtained from a human donor with non-small cell lung cancer who had a partial response to radiotherapy plus ipilimumab. This chain connects TRBV4-3 to TRBJ2-4, with 9 bases that match TRBD1. The sequencing used peripheral blood, collected from a patient treated with radiotherapy plus ipilimumab. The CDR3 protein is CASSQDRTGVGLAKNIQYF. The CDR3 DNA reads TGCGCCAGCAGCCAAGATCGGACAGGGGTCGGCCTAGCCAAAAACATTCAGTACTTC.